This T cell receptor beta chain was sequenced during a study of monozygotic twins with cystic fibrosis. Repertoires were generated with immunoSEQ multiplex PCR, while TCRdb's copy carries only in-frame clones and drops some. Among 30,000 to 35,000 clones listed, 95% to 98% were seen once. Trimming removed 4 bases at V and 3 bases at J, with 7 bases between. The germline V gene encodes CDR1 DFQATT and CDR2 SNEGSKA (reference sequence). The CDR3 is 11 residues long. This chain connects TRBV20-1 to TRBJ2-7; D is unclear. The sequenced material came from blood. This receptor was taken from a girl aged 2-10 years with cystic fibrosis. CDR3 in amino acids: CSANGVYEQYF. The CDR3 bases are TGCAGTGCTAATGGGGTCTACGAGCAGTACTTC.